This T cell receptor (beta chain) is from a study of response to subunit inactivated influenza vaccine (dated by TCRdb to between 2017 and 2018). In terms of the full investigation: To follow how T cells responded to a trivalent subunit inactivated influenza vaccine, the researchers relied on deep quantitative profiling of the T cell receptor repertoire. The paper as a whole reports these results and caveats: It was suggested by the authors that each seasonal influenza vaccination may recruit only a limited number of new T cells.

Libraries came from RT-PCR. The listed sequencing device is Illumina HiSeq 2500. TCRdb cleaned the public reads at Q25 with fastp, built clones with MiXCR and kept in-frame beta chains. Identical CDR3 proteins give one entry, which carries the most common genes and DNA. The sample table records hundreds of thousands of distinct CDR3 sequences; 15% to 18% of these occur just once. In total, the top ten clones hold around 10% of the sample. Points on this clonotype: What this receptor recognizes is not known. Per-base qualities were not stored, and no clone one base away is much larger.

The CDR3, from cysteine to phenylalanine, totals 17 residues. Just CDR3 DNA is preserved here, 51 bases in frame from base 1. Trimming takes 0 bases from V and 2 bases from J, and the germline ends sit 15 bases apart. CDR1 and CDR2 were assigned from the germline V gene (reference sequence) as MNHEY and SMNVEV. This TCR derives from a man between 50 and 59 years old who received an inactivated influenza vaccine. Donor details come from another sample of the same person, matched by shared clones. The chain is made from TRBV27 and TRBJ2-3; the D gene assignment is ambiguous. The sequenced sample was PBMCs from blood, obtained roughly 12 days after vaccination. CDR3 region: CASSLSERPLYTDTQYF. In nucleotide form, the sequence is TGTGCCAGCAGTTTATCGGAGAGGCCTTTATACACAGATACGCAGTATTTT.